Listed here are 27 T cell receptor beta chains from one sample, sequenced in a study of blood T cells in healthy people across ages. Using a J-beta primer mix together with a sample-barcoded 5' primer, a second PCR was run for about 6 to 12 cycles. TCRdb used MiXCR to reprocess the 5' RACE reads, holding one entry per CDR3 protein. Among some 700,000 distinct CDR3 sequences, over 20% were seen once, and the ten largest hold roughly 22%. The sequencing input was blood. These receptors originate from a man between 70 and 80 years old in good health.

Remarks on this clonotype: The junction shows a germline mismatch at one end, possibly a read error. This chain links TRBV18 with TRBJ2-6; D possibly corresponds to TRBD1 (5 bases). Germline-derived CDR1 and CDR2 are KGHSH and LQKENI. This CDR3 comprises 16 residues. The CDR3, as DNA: TGTGCCAGCTCCACTCTGCCTGGGGCTGGGGCCAACGTCCTGGCTTTC. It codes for CASSTLPGAGANVLAF.

CDR3 loop: CASRLPTGVDEAFF. The CDR3 DNA is TGTGCCAGCCGTCTACCGACGGGCGTCGATGAAGCTTTCTTT. The genes are TRBV2 and TRBJ1-1; no clear D gene. Germline CDR1 and CDR2: SNHLY and FYNNEI. The CDR3 loop spans 14 amino acids. V was shortened by 8 bases and J by 7 bases, with 20 bases between the two germline ends.

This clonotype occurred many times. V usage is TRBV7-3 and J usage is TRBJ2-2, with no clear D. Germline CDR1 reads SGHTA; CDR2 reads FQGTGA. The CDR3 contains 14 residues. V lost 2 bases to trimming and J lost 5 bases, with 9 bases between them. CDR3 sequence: CASSLLFGTGELFF. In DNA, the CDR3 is TGTGCCAGCAGCTTATTGTTCGGAACCGGGGAGCTGTTTTTT.

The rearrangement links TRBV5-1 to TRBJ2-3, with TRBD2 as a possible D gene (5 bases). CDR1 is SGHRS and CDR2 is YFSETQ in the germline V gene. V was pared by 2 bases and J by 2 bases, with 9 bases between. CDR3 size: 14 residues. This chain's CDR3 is CASSFRGPTDTQYF. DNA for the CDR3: TGCGCCAGCAGCTTCCGGGGTCCCACAGATACGCAGTATTTT.

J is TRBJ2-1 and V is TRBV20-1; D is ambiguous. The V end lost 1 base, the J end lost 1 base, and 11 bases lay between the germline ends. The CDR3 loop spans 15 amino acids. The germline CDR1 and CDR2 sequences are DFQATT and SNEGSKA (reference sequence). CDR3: CSARVHTVSYNEQFF. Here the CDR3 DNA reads TGCAGTGCTAGAGTCCACACAGTATCCTACAATGAGCAGTTCTTC.

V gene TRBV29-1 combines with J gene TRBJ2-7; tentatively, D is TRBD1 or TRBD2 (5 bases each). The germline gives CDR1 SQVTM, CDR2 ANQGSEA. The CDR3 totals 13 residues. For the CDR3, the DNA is TGCCATATCAGGGACCCAACGCCGTCGGAGCAGTACGTC. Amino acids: CHIRDPTPSEQYV.

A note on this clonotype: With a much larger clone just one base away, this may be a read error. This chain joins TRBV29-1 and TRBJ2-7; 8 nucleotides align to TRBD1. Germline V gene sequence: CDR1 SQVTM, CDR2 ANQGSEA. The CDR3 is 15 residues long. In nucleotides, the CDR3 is TGCAGCGTTCTGAAGCTGGACAGGGCGGTCTACGGGCAGTACTTC. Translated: CSVLKLDRAVYGQYF.

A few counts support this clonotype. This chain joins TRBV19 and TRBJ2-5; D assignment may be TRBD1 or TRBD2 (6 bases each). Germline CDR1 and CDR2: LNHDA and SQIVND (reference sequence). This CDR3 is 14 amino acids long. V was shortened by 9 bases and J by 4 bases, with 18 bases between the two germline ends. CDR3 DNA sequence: TGTGCCAGCGGTCGAGGGGGGAATGGAGAGACCCAGTACTTC. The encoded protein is CASGRGGNGETQYF.

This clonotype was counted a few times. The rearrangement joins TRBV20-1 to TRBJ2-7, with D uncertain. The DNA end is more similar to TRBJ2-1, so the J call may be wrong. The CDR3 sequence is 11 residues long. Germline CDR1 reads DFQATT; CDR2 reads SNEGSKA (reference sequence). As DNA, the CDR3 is TGCAGTGCTAGAGTCTGGGATGAGCAGTTCTTC. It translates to CSARVWDEQFF.

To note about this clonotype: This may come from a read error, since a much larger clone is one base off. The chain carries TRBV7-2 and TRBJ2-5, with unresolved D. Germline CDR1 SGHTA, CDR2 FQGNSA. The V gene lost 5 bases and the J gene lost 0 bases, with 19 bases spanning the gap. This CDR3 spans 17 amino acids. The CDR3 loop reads CASSTQVGNPNQETQYF. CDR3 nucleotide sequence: TGTGCCAGCAGCACGCAAGTCGGTAACCCAAACCAAGAGACCCAGTACTTC.

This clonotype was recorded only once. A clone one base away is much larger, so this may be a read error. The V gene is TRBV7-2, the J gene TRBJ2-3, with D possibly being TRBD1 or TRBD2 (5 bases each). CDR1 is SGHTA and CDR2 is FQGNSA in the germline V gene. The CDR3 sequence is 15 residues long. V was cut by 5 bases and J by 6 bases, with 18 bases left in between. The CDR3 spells CASSPNGAEWDTQYF. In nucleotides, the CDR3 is TGTGCCAGCAGCCCGAACGGGGCGGAATGGGATACGCAGTATTTT.

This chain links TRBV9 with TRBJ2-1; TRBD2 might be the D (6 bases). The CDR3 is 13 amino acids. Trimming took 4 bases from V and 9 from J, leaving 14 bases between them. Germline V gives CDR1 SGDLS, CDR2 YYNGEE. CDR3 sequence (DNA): TGTGCCAGCAGCCCACTGACTAGAGGTGAGCAGTTCTTC. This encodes CASSPLTRGEQFF.

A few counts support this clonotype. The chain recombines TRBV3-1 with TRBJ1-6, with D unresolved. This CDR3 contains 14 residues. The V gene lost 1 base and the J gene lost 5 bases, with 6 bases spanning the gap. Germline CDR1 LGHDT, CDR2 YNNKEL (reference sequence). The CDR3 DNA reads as TGTGCCAGCAGCCAAGGGCTGAATAATTCACCCCTCCACTTT. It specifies CASSQGLNNSPLHF.

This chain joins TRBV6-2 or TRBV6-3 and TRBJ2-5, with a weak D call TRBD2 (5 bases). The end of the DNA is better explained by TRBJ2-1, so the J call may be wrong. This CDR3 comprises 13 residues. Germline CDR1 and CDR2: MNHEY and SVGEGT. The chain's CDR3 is CASSQLEGNEQFF. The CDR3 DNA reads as TGTGCCAGCAGTCAACTAGAGGGCAATGAGCAGTTCTTC.

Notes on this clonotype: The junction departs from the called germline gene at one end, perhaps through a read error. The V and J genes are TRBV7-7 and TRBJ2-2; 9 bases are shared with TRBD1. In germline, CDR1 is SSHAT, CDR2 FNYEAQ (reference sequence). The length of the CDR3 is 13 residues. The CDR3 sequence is CASSRDRDGELFF. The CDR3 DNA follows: TGTGCCAGCAGCCGGGACAGGGATGGGGAGCTGTTTTTC.

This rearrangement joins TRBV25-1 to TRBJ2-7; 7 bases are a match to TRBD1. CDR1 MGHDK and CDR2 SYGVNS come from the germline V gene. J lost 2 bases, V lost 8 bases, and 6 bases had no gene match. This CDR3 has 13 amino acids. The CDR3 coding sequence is TGTGCCAGCCGGGACAGAATAACCTACGAGCAGTACTTC. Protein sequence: CASRDRITYEQYF.

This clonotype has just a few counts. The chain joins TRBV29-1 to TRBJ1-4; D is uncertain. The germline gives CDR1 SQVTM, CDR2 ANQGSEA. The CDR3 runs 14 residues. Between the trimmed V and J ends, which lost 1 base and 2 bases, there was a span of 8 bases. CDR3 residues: CSVEAAETNEKLFF. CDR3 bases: TGCAGCGTTGAAGCTGCAGAGACTAATGAAAAACTGTTTTTT.

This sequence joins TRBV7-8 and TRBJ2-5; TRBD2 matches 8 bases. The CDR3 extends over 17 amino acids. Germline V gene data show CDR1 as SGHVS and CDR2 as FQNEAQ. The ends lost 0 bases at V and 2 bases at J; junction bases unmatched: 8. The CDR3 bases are TGTGCCAGCAGCTTAGCGGTTGCAGCGGGAGCTCAAGAGACCCAGTACTTC. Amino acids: CASSLAVAAGAQETQYF.

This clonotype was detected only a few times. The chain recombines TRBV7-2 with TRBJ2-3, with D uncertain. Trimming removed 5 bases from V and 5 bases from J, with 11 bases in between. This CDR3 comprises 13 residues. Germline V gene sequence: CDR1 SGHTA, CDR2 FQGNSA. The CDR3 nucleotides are TGTGCCAGCAGCGGGCAGTTGGGAGATACGCAGTATTTT. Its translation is CASSGQLGDTQYF.

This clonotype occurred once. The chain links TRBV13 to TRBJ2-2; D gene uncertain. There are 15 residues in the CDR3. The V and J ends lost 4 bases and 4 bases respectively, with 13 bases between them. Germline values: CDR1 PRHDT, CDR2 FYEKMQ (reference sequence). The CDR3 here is CASSSRDWTTGELFF. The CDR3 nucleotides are TGTGCCAGCAGCTCCCGAGACTGGACCACCGGGGAGCTGTTTTTT.

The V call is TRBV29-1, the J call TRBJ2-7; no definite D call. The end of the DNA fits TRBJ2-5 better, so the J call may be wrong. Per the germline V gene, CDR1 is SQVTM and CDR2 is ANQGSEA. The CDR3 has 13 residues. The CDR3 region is CSVEADPEETQYF. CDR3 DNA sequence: TGCAGCGTTGAAGCAGACCCAGAGGAGACCCAGTACTTC.

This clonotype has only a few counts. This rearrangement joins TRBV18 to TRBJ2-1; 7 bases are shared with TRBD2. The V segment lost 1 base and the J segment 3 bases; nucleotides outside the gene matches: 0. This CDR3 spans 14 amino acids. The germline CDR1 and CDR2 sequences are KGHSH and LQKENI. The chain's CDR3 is CASSPQRDYNEQFF. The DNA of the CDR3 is TGTGCCAGCTCACCACAGCGGGACTACAATGAGCAGTTCTTC.

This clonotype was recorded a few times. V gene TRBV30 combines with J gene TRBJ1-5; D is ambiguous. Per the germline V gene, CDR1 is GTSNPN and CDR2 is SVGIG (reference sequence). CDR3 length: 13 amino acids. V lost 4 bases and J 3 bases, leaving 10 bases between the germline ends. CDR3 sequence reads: CAWTESTNQPQHF. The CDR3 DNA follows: TGTGCCTGGACAGAATCGACCAATCAGCCCCAGCATTTT. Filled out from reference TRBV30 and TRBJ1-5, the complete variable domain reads SQTIHQWPATLVQPVGSPLSLECTVEGTSNPNLYWYRQAAGRGLQLLFYSVGIGQISSEVPQNLSASRPQDRQFILSSKKLLLSDSGFYLCAWTESTNQPQHFGDGTRLSIL.

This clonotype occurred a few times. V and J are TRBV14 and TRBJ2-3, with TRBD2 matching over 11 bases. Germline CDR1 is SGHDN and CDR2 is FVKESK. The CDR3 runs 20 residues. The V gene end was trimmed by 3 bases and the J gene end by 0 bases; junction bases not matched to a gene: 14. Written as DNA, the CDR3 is TGTGCCAGCAGCCAGGGCCCGCTAGCGGGGGGTTTTTGGAGCACAGATACGCAGTATTTT. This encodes CASSQGPLAGGFWSTDTQYF. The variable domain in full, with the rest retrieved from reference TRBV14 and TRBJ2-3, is EAGVTQFPSHSVIEKGQTVTLRCDPISGHDNLYWYRRVMGKEIKFLLHFVKESKQDESGMPNNRFLAERTGGTYSTLKVQPAELEDSGVYFCASSQGPLAGGFWSTDTQYFGPGTRLTVL.

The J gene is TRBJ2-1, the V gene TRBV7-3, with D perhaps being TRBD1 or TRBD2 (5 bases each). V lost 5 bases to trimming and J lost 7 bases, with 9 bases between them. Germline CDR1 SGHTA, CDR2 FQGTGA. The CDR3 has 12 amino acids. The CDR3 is CASSQWGNEQFF. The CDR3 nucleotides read TGTGCCAGCAGCCAATGGGGGAATGAGCAGTTCTTC.

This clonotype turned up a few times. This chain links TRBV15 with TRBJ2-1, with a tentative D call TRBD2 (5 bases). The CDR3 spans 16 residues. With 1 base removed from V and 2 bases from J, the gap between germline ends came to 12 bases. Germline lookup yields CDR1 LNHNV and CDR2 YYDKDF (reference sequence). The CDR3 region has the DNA TGTGCCACCAGCAGAGTCGTCGGAGGCCCCTACAATGAGCAGTTCTTC. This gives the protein CATSRVVGGPYNEQFF.

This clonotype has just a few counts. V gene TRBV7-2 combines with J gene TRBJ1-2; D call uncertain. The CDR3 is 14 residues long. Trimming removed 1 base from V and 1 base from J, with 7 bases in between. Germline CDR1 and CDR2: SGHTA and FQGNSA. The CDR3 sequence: CASSLVPVNYGYTF. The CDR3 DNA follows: TGTGCCAGCAGCTTAGTTCCAGTTAACTATGGCTACACCTTC.